This TCR beta chain was retrieved from a study of T cell repertoires in cytomegalovirus infection. This clonotype appeared a few times. Its antigen is still unknown. TCRdb re-called the reads with MiXCR, one entry per CDR3 protein. The sample has 750,000 to 950,000 distinct CDR3 sequences, under 35% seen once. The length of the CDR3 is 17 residues. Germline V gene lookup returns CDR1 MGHDK and CDR2 SYGVNS. Trimming cost V 6 bases and J 5 bases, with 22 bases left between them. This chain connects TRBV25-1 to TRBJ2-2, with D maybe TRBD2 (5 bases). The material sequenced was cultured CD8+ T cells from PBMCs, taken from culture after CMV antigen stimulation. This clonotype was obtained from a human donor in good health (CMV status not recorded). Some clones in this sample may be carry-over from other donors' samples. CDR3 amino acids: CASSGGETLLRTGELFF. The DNA for the CDR3 is TGTGCCAGCAGCGGTGGGGAGACCCTTTTACGGACCGGGGAGCTGTTTTTT.